The 15 T cell receptor beta chains presented below share a single source sample, sequenced in a study of identical twins. TCRdb independently ran MiXCR on the 5' RACE reads; one entry per CDR3 protein. The repertoire holds approximately 210,000 distinct CDR3 sequences, with about 16% as singletons. The same specimen was also included in a second study, on T cells expressing NK-cell markers.

Sequenced input: CD8+ T cells sorted from blood. The receptors come from a young woman in good health.

The chain is built from TRBV10-3 and TRBJ2-7, with D perhaps TRBD2 (6 bases). Per germline, CDR1 ENHRY and CDR2 SYGVKD. Trimming left V 0 bases short and J 10 bases short, with 19 bases between. The CDR3 is 15 amino acids. In DNA, the CDR3 is TGTGCCATCAGTGAGTCAGGGAGGCAGATTGACCCCCAGTACTTC. Residues: CAISESGRQIDPQYF.

This clonotype was counted between two and nine times. The chain employs TRBV9 and TRBJ1-2, with D unclear. The CDR3 is made up of 12 amino acids. Trimming left V 5 bases short and J 8 bases short, with 13 bases between. Germline CDR1 reads SGDLS; CDR2 reads YYNGEE. The CDR3 sequence: CASSDFVGGYTF. DNA for the CDR3: TGTGCCAGCAGTGACTTTGTGGGGGGCTACACCTTC.

This clonotype was observed a few times. This chain uses TRBV11-2 with TRBJ2-7, with D possibly called TRBD1 or TRBD2 (5 bases each). Germline CDR1 reads SGHAT; CDR2 reads FQNNGV. The length of the CDR3 is 16 residues. The V end lost 5 bases, the J end lost 3 bases, and 20 bases lay between the germline ends. The CDR3 nucleotides read TGTGCCAGCAGCCCTCCTTGGGGGTCTTATAACTACGAGCAGTACTTC. Its protein product is CASSPPWGSYNYEQYF.

This clonotype has a handful of counts. The V gene is TRBV5-1, the J gene TRBJ1-1; D not resolved. There are 14 residues in the CDR3. V shed 0 bases and J shed 1 base, with 7 bases lying between them. Germline CDR1 reads SGHRS; CDR2 reads YFSETQ. The CDR3: CASSLARKNTEAFF. CDR3 sequence (DNA): TGCGCCAGCAGCTTGGCCCGGAAGAACACTGAAGCTTTCTTT.

This chain connects TRBV29-1 to TRBJ2-5; TRBD2 aligns across 8 bases. Trimming removed 1 base from V and 11 bases from J; junction bases left unmatched: 9. The CDR3 spans 13 residues. Germline values: CDR1 SQVTM, CDR2 ANQGSEA. The CDR3 nucleotides read TGCAGCGTTGAAGGTGCGGGAGGTTTAGGGCAGTACTTC. This encodes CSVEGAGGLGQYF.

In this sample, this clonotype turned up a few times. The V gene is TRBV10-2, the J gene TRBJ1-5; no reliable D call. CDR1 and CDR2 from the germline V gene are WSHSY and SAAADI. The CDR3 is 17 residues long. V shed 2 bases and J shed 2 bases, with 16 bases lying between them. CDR3 DNA: TGCGCCAGCAGTGAGCTTCGCGGGCCTGCGGGCAATCAGCCCCAGCATTTT. It codes for CASSELRGPAGNQPQHF.

The rearrangement joins TRBV6-5 to TRBJ2-7, with TRBD2 matching 7 bases. The length of the CDR3 is 13 residues. Germline V CDR1 and CDR2: MNHEY, SVGAGI. V trimming: 4 bases; J trimming: 5 bases; junction bases outside the gene matches: 5. The CDR3 sequence: CASSFSTSNEQYF. In nucleotides, the CDR3 is TGTGCCAGCAGTTTCTCGACTAGCAACGAGCAGTACTTC.

The genes are TRBV3-1 and TRBJ2-1, with a possible D match to TRBD2 (6 bases). Germline V gives CDR1 LGHDT, CDR2 YNNKEL (reference sequence). This CDR3 region has 12 residues. Trimming pared 4 bases from V and 9 bases from J, leaving 10 bases between. CDR3 loop: CASSPWGGEQFF. The CDR3 bases are TGTGCCAGCAGCCCCTGGGGAGGTGAGCAGTTCTTC.

V gene TRBV12-5 combines with J gene TRBJ1-2; D not resolved. Germline loops: CDR1 LGHNT, CDR2 FRNRAP. V was cut by 0 bases and J by 4 bases, with 12 bases left in between. This CDR3 has 15 residues. The CDR3 DNA reads as TGTGCTAGTGGTTTGGTAGGAGGCAGCCCCTATGGCTACACCTTC. This sequence encodes CASGLVGGSPYGYTF.

This clonotype showed up just a few times. The gene calls are TRBV12-3 or TRBV12-4 and TRBJ2-7; tentatively, D is TRBD2 (5 bases). V dropped 8 bases and J dropped 5 bases, with 10 bases sitting between them. The CDR3 contains 11 residues. CDR3 region: CASGRIDEQYF. CDR3 in DNA: TGTGCCAGCGGGAGAATCGACGAGCAGTACTTC.

This rearrangement joins TRBV6-5 to TRBJ1-2, with TRBD1 matching 7 bases. The CDR3 loop spans 12 amino acids. After removal of 7 bases from V and 8 bases from J, the junction contained 7 bases not matched to a gene. Germline V gene sequence: CDR1 MNHEY, CDR2 SVGAGI. CDR3 region: CASTSGGSGYTF. The DNA for the CDR3 is TGTGCCAGCACCTCAGGGGGAAGCGGCTACACCTTC.

V usage is TRBV12-3 or TRBV12-4 and J usage is TRBJ2-4; 14 bases match TRBD2. The V gene end was trimmed by 6 bases and the J gene end by 0 bases; junction bases not matched to a gene: 7. This CDR3 has 18 residues. CDR3 bases: TGTGCCAGCAGCTCGGGGACTAGCGGGAGCCTAGCCAAAAACATTCAGTACTTC. It encodes CASSSGTSGSLAKNIQYF.

This chain connects TRBV2 to TRBJ2-7; a possible D gene is TRBD2 (5 bases). The V gene lost 7 bases and the J gene lost 6 bases, with 13 bases spanning the gap. There are 12 residues in the CDR3. Germline V gene sequence: CDR1 SNHLY, CDR2 FYNNEI. The CDR3 DNA is TGTGCCAGCATGGGAGTCAGACTCGAGCAGTACTTC. It specifies CASMGVRLEQYF.

This clonotype was detected a few times. The V and J genes are TRBV18 and TRBJ2-3; 8 bases line up with TRBD2. The CDR3 has 14 residues. Germline trimming cut 2 bases from V and 7 bases from J; bases unmatched to any gene: 5. Germline V gives CDR1 KGHSH, CDR2 LQKENI. CDR3: CASSPRRGDYTQYF. CDR3 bases: TGTGCCAGCTCACCAAGGCGGGGGGACTATACGCAGTATTTT.

This clonotype came up a few times. The V call is TRBV12-5, the J call TRBJ2-4; 8 bases map to TRBD1. Trimming at V came to 3 bases and at J to 5 bases, leaving 6 bases not matched to a gene. CDR1 is LGHNT, CDR2 FRNRAP, per germline. The length of the CDR3 is 15 residues. In nucleotides, the CDR3 is TGTGCTAGTGGTTTTACAGGGGGAGCTGAAAACATTCAGTACTTC. Protein: CASGFTGGAENIQYF.